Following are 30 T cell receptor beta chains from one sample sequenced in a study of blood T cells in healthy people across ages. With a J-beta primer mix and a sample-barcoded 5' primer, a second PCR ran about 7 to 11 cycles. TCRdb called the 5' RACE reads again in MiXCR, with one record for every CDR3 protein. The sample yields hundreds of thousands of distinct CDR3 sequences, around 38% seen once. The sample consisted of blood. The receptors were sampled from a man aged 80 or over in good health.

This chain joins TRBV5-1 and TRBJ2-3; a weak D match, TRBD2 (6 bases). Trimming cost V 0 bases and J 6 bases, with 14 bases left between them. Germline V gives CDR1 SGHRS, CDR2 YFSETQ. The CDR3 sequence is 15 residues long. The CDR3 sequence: CASSLAGGISDTQYF. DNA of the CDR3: TGCGCCAGCAGCTTGGCTGGCGGGATCTCGGATACGCAGTATTTT. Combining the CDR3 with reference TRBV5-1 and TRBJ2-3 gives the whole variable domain KAGVTQTPRYLIKTRGQQVTLSCSPISGHRSVSWYQQTPGQGLQFLFEYFSETQRNKGNFPGRFSGRQFSNSRSEMNVSTLELGDSALYLCASSLAGGISDTQYFGPGTRLTVL.

The DNA for the CDR3 is TGCAGCGTCGGACATTACACCGGGGAGCTGTTTTTT. Translation gives CSVGHYTGELFF. J is TRBJ2-2 and V is TRBV29-1; possible D gene TRBD1, 5 bases. Germline V gene sequence: CDR1 SQVTM, CDR2 ANQGSEA. This CDR3 comprises 12 residues. Trimming cost V 6 bases and J 3 bases, with 8 bases left between them.

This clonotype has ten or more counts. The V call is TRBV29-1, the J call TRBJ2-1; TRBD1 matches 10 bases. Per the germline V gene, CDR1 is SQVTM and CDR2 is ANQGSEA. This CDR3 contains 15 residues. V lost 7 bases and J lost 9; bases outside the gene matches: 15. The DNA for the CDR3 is TGCAGCGGCTGGGCCGGGACAGGGGTATCGGGTGAGCAGTTCTTC. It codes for CSGWAGTGVSGEQFF.

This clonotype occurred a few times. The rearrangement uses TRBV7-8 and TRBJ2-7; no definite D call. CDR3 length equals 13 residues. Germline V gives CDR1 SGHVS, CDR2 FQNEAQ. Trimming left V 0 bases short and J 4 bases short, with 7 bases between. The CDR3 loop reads CASSLATYYEQYF. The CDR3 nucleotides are TGTGCCAGCAGCTTAGCGACCTATTACGAGCAGTACTTC.

CDR3 region: CASSSGRATDTQYF. CDR3 DNA: TGTGCCAGCAGTAGCGGGAGGGCCACAGATACGCAGTATTTT. The V and J genes are TRBV6-5 and TRBJ2-3; 10 bases are a match to TRBD2. Germline assignment: CDR1 MNHEY and CDR2 SVGAGI. The CDR3 has 14 amino acids. The trim removed 5 bases at V and 2 bases at J, leaving 1 base unmatched.

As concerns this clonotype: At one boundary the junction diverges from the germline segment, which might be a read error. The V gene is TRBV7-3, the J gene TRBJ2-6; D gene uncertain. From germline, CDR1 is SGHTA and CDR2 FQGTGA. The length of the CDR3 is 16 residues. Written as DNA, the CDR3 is TGTGCCAGCGGTGGGTACACCCCGTCTGGGGTCAACGTCCTGACTTTC. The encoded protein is CASGGYTPSGVNVLTF. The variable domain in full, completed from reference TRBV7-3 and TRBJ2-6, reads GAGVSQTPSNKVTEKGKYVELRCDPISGHTALYWYRQSLGQGPEFLIYFQGTGAADDSGLPNDRFFAVRPEGSVSTLKIQRTERGDSAVYLCASGGYTPSGVNVLTFGAGSRLTVL.

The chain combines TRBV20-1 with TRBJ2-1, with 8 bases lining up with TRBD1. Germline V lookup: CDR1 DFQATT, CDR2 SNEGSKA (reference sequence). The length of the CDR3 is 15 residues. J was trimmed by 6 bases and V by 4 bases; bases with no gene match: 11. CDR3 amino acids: CSATDRGSQGNEQFF. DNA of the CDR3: TGCAGTGCTACCGACAGGGGCTCGCAGGGCAATGAGCAGTTCTTC.

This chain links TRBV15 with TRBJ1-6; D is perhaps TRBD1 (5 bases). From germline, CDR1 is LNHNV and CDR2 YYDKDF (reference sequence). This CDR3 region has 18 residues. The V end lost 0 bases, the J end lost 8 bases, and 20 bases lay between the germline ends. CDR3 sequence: CATSRDGTARDRDSPLHF. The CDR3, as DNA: TGTGCCACCAGCAGAGATGGGACTGCTAGGGATAGAGATTCACCCCTCCACTTT.

CDR3 protein: CASSFGSPGTQYF. The CDR3 DNA sequence: TGTGCCAGCAGCTTCGGGTCCCCAGGTACGCAGTATTTT. V usage is TRBV7-9 and J usage is TRBJ2-3; D uncertain. The CDR3 has 13 residues. Trimming stripped 3 bases from V and 8 bases from J, with 12 bases between. The germline V gene encodes CDR1 SEHNR and CDR2 FQNEAQ (reference sequence).

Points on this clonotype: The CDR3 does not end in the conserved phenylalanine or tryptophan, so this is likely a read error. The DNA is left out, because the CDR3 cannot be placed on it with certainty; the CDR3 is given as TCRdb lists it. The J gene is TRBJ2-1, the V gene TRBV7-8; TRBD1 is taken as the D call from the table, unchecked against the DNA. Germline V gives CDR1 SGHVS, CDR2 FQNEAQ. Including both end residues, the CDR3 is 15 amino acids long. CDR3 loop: CASSERDSYGYTFGS.

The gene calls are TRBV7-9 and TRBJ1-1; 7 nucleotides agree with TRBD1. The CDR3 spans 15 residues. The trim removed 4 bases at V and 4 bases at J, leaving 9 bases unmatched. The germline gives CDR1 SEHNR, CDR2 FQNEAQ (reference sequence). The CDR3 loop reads CASSSGGGEVTEAFF. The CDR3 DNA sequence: TGTGCCAGCAGCTCAGGGGGGGGAGAGGTCACTGAAGCTTTCTTT.

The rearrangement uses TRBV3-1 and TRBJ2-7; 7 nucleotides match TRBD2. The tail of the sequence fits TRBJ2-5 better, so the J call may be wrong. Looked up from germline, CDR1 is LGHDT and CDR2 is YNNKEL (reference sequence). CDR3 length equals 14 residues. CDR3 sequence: CASSQGGGPETQYF. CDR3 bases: TGTGCCAGCAGCCAAGGGGGGGGTCCAGAGACCCAGTACTTC.

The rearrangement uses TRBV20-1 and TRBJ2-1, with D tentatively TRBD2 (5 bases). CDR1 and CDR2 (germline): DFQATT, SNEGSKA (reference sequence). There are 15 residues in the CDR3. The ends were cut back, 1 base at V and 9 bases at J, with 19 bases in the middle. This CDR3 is CSARAPGTRVGEQFF. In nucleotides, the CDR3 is TGCAGTGCTAGAGCTCCTGGCACGAGGGTGGGTGAGCAGTTCTTC.

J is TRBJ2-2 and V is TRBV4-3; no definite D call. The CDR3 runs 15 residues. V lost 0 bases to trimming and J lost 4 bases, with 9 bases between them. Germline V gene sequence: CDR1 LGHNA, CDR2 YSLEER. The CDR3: CASSQETTVTGELFF. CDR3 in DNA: TGCGCCAGCAGCCAAGAAACGACGGTCACCGGGGAGCTGTTTTTT.

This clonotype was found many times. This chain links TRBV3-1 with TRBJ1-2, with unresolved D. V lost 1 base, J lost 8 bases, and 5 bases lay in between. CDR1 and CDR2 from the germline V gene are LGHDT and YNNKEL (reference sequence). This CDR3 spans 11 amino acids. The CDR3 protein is CASSQAGGYTF. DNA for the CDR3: TGTGCCAGCAGCCAAGCTGGCGGCTACACCTTC.

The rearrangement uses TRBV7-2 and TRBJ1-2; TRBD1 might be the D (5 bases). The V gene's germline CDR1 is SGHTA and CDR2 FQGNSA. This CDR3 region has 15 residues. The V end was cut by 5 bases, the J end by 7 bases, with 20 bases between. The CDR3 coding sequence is TGTGCCAGCAGCAAATCCGGGACGTCTATAGGTGGCTACACCTTC. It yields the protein CASSKSGTSIGGYTF.

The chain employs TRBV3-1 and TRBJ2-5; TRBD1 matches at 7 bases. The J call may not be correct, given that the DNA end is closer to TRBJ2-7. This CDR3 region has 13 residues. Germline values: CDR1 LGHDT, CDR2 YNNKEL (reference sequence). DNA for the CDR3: TGTGCCAGCAGCCGGAACAGGGGAAGCGAGCAGTACTTC. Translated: CASSRNRGSEQYF.

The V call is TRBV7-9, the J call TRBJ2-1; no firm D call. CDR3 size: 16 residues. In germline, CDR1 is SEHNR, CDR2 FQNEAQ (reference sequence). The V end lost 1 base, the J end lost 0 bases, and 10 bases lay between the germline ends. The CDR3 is CASSLGVGASYNEQFF. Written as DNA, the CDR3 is TGTGCCAGCAGCTTAGGGGTTGGCGCCTCCTACAATGAGCAGTTCTTC.

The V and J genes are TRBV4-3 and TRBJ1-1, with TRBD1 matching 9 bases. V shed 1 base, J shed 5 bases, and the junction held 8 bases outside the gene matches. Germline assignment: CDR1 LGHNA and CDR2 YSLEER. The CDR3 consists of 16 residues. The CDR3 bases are TGCGCCAGCAGCCAAGCGTGGACAGGGGCGCCAACTGAAGCTTTCTTT. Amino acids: CASSQAWTGAPTEAFF.

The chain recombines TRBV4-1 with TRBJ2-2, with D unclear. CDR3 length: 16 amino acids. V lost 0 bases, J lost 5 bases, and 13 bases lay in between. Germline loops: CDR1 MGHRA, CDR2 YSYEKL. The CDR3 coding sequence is TGCGCCAGCAGCCAAGAGACAAATCGTCGGACCGGGGAGCTGTTTTTT. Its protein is CASSQETNRRTGELFF.

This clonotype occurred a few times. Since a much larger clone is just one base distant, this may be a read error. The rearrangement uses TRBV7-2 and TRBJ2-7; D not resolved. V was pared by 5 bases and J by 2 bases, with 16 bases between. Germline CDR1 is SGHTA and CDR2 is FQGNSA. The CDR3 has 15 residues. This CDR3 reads CASSPSAGLTYEQYF. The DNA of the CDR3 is TGTGCCAGCAGCCCCTCCGCCGGCCTCACCTACGAGCAGTACTTC.

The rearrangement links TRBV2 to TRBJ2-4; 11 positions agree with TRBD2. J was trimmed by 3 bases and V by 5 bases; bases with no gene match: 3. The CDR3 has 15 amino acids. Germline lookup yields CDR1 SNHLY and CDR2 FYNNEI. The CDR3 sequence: CASSLAGGFKNIQYF. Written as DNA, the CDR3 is TGTGCCAGCAGTCTAGCGGGAGGATTCAAAAACATTCAGTACTTC.

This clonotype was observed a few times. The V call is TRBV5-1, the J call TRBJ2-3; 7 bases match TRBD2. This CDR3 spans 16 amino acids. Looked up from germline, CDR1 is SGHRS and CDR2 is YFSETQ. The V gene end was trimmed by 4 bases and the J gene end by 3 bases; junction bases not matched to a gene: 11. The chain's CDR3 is CASSQMGGTITDTQYF. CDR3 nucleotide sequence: TGCGCCAGCAGCCAAATGGGGGGGACCATTACAGATACGCAGTATTTT.

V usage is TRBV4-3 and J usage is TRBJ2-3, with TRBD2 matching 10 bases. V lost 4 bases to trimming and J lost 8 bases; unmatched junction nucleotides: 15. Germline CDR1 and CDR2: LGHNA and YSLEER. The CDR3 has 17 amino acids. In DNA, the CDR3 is TGCGCCAGCAGCCCGCGACGAGCTAGCGGGAGTGGAGGTACGCAGTATTTT. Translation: CASSPRRASGSGGTQYF.

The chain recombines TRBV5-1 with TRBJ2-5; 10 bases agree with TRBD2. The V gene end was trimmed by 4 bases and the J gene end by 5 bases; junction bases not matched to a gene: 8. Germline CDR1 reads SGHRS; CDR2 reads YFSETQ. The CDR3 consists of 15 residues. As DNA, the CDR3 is TGCGCCAGCAGCGGCCTAGCGGGGGAGGGGGAGACCCAGTACTTC. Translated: CASSGLAGEGETQYF. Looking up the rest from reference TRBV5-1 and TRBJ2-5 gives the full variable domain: KAGVTQTPRYLIKTRGQQVTLSCSPISGHRSVSWYQQTPGQGLQFLFEYFSETQRNKGNFPGRFSGRQFSNSRSEMNVSTLELGDSALYLCASSGLAGEGETQYFGPGTRLLVL.

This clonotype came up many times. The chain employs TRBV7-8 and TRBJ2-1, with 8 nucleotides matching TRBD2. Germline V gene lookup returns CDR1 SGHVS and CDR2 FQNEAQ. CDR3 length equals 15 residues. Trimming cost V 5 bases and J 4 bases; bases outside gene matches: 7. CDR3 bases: TGTGCCAGCAGCAAAAGCGGGGGACCATACAATGAGCAGTTCTTC. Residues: CASSKSGGPYNEQFF.

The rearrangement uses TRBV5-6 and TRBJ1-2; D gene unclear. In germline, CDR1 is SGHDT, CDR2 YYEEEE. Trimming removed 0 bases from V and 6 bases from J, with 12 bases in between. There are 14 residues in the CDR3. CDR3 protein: CASSLVGYSDGYTF. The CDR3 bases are TGTGCCAGCAGCTTGGTGGGGTATTCGGATGGCTACACCTTC.

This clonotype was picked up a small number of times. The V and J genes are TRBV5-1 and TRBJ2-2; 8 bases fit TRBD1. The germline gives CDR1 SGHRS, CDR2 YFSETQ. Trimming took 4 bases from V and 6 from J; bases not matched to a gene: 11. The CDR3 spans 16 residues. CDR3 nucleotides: TGCGCCAGCAGCCGAGGTCGAGGACAGGGCTCCGGGGAGCTGTTTTTT. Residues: CASSRGRGQGSGELFF.

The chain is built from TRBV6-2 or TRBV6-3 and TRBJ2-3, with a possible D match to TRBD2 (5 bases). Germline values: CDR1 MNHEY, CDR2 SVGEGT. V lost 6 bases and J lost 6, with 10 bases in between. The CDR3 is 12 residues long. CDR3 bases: TGTGCCAGCAGCGCGACGGGGGATACGCAGTATTTT. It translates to CASSATGDTQYF.

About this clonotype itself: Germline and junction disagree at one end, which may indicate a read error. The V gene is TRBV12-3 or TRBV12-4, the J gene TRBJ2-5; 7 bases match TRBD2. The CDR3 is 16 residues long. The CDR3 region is CASSLRDGDYQGTQYF. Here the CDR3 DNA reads TGTGCCAGCAGTTTACGAGACGGGGACTACCAAGGGACCCAGTACTTC.